This T cell receptor (beta chain) was captured by sequencing in a study of cytomegalovirus exposure and HLA in healthy donors (dated by TCRdb to 2017 to 2019). Background on the whole study: According to an earlier analysis of a few hundred of the donors, about 179 million T cells yielded 95 million to 140 million unique TCR beta sequences and around 300 Gb of sequence data. Rather than drawing on any new phenotypic data, the later analysis identified candidate immune exposures from TCR beta sequences and the way those sequences occurred across donors. Genome-wide SNP genotypes for about 65% of the 666 donors were used in a later genetic analysis, which treated that subset as a discovery cohort. HLA typing covered class I and class II loci at four-digit resolution. An earlier analysis of 587 of the donors applied high-throughput TCR beta sequencing to assess whether each TCR beta V gene segment acted as functional or pseudogenic. In a later analysis, previously published TCR beta repertoires from several hundred donors were re-analyzed and high-resolution HLA genotyping was added so that TCR occurrence patterns could be studied. An early release covering about 600 HLA-typed donors comprised about 300 gigabases of sequencing data and some 79 million unique TCR sequences. Typing coverage varied by locus: roughly 629-640 donors for A, B, C, DRB1 and DQB1; some 520 for DQA1; nearly 610 for DPA1; more than 450 for DPB1. Donor age, sex, ethnicity and CMV serostatus were compiled alongside the repertoire data. About five DR-DQ haplotypes were handled as single units for association and clustering, since linkage in the cohort was strong. In addition to the first cohort of around 670 subjects, a separate validation cohort of 120 different subjects was used. All discovery cohort repertoires had been generated using a single sequencing platform. High-throughput TCR immunosequencing, statistical association of individual TCRs with disease status, and machine learning were combined to predict cytomegalovirus infection status. Of the roughly 400 genotyped donors, approximately 80% fell in the genetic ancestry cluster associated with self-reported Caucasian donors. On average, roughly 250,000 unique TCR beta nucleotide sequences were sequenced per donor among some 430 genotyped donors of the cohort, with roughly 18% of those sequences being non-productive. The study was designed to test whether signatures of past pathogen exposure could be identified by cataloging public T cell receptors. The T cell repertoires of around 730 subjects were profiled by immunosequencing and related to cytomegalovirus serostatus.

Concerning this clone: It lacks a known antigen. Base qualities are not at hand, and no much larger clone is one base apart.

The cohort was made up of 500 to 800 healthy bone marrow donors. At the time of sampling, all cohort members were nominally healthy, though unrecorded immune exposures were likely present. The donor tested CMV seropositive, placing the donor among the 290 or so seropositive members of the cohort. Every donor gave a peripheral blood sample, and the peripheral blood mononuclear cells from that sample were used for TCR beta sequencing. Genomic DNA extraction from the blood cell samples was performed with the Qiagen DNeasy Blood Extraction Kit. Preparation of the library involved the immunoSEQ multiplex PCR assay. For the multiplex PCR, a mixture combining 60 forward primers for TCR Vbeta segments and 13 reverse primers for TCR Jbeta segments was used. A multiplex PCR assay on genomic DNA amplified the CDR3 region of rearranged TCR beta genes. The amplified TCR beta libraries were sequenced on the Illumina HiSeq System as 87-base-pair reads. As for how the authors treated the data: A later analysis tallied 70 million to 100 million unique TCR beta chains across the 650 to 750 repertoires, and roughly 11 million of those chains were shared by two or more donors. Raw reads were error-corrected and collapsed into unique sequences with a nearest-neighbor algorithm that merged closely related sequences to remove PCR and sequencing errors. CDR3 sequences were aligned to IMGT reference sequences to assign V, D and J gene segments. For a sequence to be retained, a match of at least six nucleotides to both a V gene segment and a J gene segment was required. A rearrangement was called productive if the CDR3 had no stop codons and remained in frame with V and J, and every other rearrangement was called non-productive. Following IMGT convention, CDR3 was defined as the stretch from the second conserved V-encoded cysteine up to the conserved J-encoded phenylalanine. Sequences without an unambiguous match to a single V gene segment were excluded from the earlier analysis of 500 to 700 of the donors. An earlier analysis of approximately 590 of the donors classified V segments as functional when productive rearrangements were above 56.7% and as segregating when the standard deviation between donors was above 5%. To diagnose cytomegalovirus status from the catalog of TCR beta chain sequences, a statistical classification framework was built. In a later analysis, V and J genes were assigned by comparing TCR nucleotide sequences against IMGT/GENE-DB human TR gene sequences. In a later analysis, CDR3 sequences and most-parsimonious VDJ recombination scenarios were assigned using the TCRdist pipeline. In a later analysis, each TCR beta chain was defined by its CDR3 amino acid sequence together with its V-gene family, and reads lacking a unique V-gene family were excluded. To address suspected cross-contamination and a sequencing artifact, a later analysis removed 592 highly shared, low-generation-probability nucleotide sequences. A later analysis calculated a clonal expansion index for each public chain from normalized within-repertoire ranks of inferred template counts. Generation probabilities in a later analysis came from a VDJ recombination model fitted to out-of-frame rearrangements, and those results were checked against IGoR. In a later analysis, TCR-TCR, TCR-HLA and TCR-CMV co-occurrence was scored with hypergeometric tests, and a repertoire-size bias correction was applied to TCR pairs. A later analysis estimated false discovery rates by permuting HLA or CMV assignments 20 times. In a later analysis, co-occurring TCRs were grouped using DBSCAN, and TCRdist sequence similarity was added for clustering within HLA-allele-positive subsets. Repertoires with fewer than 30,000 or more than 120,000 public chains were left out of co-occurrence clustering, as were about 5 repertoires with anomalous nucleotide sharing. As stored in TCRdb, this immuneACCESS dataset retains in-frame rearrangements with V and J assigned. A fraction of the clones does not appear; measured against another copy, unresolved V genes explain less than half of the discrepancy, and the remainder lacks a known reason. The V and J calls and clone size come from that table; D and trimming were worked out from the DNA. Present in this sample are about 120,000 clones, roughly 72% of which were seen just once. The ten largest account for 3% to 4.5% of the sample.

The research as a whole found: Assigning TCR associations to individual alleles was difficult when HLA alleles, especially DR and DQ, strongly co-occurred. According to the authors, the approach could potentially be generalized to other disease states and immunological phenotypes. At a false discovery rate of 0.05, a later analysis linked about 16,000 TCR beta sequences to specific HLA alleles. Across donors, most TCR sequences were observed very rarely, whereas some public TCRs were present in many individuals. In an earlier analysis of about 540 of the donors, most TCR beta V segments were observed in productive rearrangements about 87% or about 30% of the time, broadly matching IMGT annotations. Three of the identified cytomegalovirus-associated TCR beta chains were confirmed in vitro to be specific for cytomegalovirus antigens. Most CMV-associated TCR beta chains appeared to be HLA-restricted in a later analysis, and the HLA associations seemed to be driven largely by CMV exposure. According to a later genetic analysis, donors in an Asian-associated ancestry cluster had fewer N-insertions in productive TCRs than the roughly 660-donor mean. Correlated functional status among segregating V segments might be attributable to linkage disequilibrium, but an unknown experimental factor could not be ruled out. Because HLA typing was unavailable for some donors at each locus, only the typed subset was used in association tests. The classifier was reported to diagnose cytomegalovirus status with high specificity and sensitivity in both the original cohort and the validation cohort. A group of highly shared sequence variants was considered likely to be a technical artifact of the sequencing pipeline. In the study, about 150 TCR beta chains were listed as associated with cytomegalovirus. According to a later analysis, parvovirus B19, influenza, CMV and Epstein-Barr virus appeared linked to several top co-occurrence clusters. In this cohort, only TCR beta chains were sequenced, and detectable features were limited by the absence of alpha or paired-chain data. A further reported finding was that TCR beta sequences accurately predicted the HLA-A and HLA-B alleles for most subjects in the first cohort. In a later analysis, HLA-associated TCR beta chains showed more clonal expansion and lower generation probabilities than non-associated chains that were equally common. A later analysis found that TCR association rates varied across HLA loci, with DRB1 alleles showing the most associated TCRs and HLA-C alleles the fewest. For the cohort, immune exposure information was limited to CMV serostatus. The earlier analysis of some 540 of the donors excluded 15 to 20 rarely observed V segments, including chromosome 9 orphons, because counts were too low. Some IMGT-functional V segments, including TRBV6-2 and TRBV6-3, could not be told apart with the 87-base-pair reads, so those segments were excluded. In a later genetic analysis, a missense DCLRE1C variant was associated with V-gene and J-gene trimming of TCR beta chains, and the association was replicated in an independent cohort. Presence/absence analyses assumed roughly uniform sequencing depth across donors, an assumption that may not hold.

Trimming leaves V shorter by 4 bases and J shorter by 5 bases, with the junction holding 10 bases beyond the gene matches. The germline V gene yields SGHRS for CDR1 and YFSETQ for CDR2. The CDR3 contains 16 residues, cysteine and phenylalanine counted. The entry retains the CDR3 DNA only, 48 bases that are in frame from base 1. This chain joins TRBV5-1 to TRBJ2-5, and 11 junctional nucleotides match TRBD1. Material: PBMCs. The clonotype originates from a man in his forties in good health and CMV-seropositive. Read as DNA, the sequence is TGCGCCAGCAGCGCAGCCGGGACAGGGGGAAGTGAGACCCAGTACTTC. This gives the protein CASSAAGTGGSETQYF. Where the CDR3 stops, the reference TRBV5-1 and TRBJ2-5 genes take over; the full variable domain is KAGVTQTPRYLIKTRGQQVTLSCSPISGHRSVSWYQQTPGQGLQFLFEYFSETQRNKGNFPGRFSGRQFSNSRSEMNVSTLELGDSALYLCASSAAGTGGSETQYFGPGTRLLVL.